This T cell receptor beta chain is drawn from a study of control samples from healthy donors and cancer patients. On this clone itself: This specimen includes other DNA sequences encoding the same CDR3.

CDR3 length equals 13 residues. CDR1 and CDR2 (germline): MNHEY, SVGEGT. The V and J ends lost 0 bases and 2 bases respectively, with 1 base between them. The data were produced by immunoSEQ multiplex PCR, yet TCRdb's version contains in-frame clones alone and is incomplete. Counted here are approximately 120,000 clones, 87% occurring once; the ten biggest clones make up 1.5% to 2%. The clonotype comes from a man aged 18 to 30 in good health. Sequencing input: blood. This chain links TRBV6-2 or TRBV6-3 with TRBJ2-2, with D unclear. The CDR3 loop reads CASSYSNTGELFF. The DNA for the CDR3 is TGTGCCAGCAGTTACTCCAACACCGGGGAGCTGTTTTTT.